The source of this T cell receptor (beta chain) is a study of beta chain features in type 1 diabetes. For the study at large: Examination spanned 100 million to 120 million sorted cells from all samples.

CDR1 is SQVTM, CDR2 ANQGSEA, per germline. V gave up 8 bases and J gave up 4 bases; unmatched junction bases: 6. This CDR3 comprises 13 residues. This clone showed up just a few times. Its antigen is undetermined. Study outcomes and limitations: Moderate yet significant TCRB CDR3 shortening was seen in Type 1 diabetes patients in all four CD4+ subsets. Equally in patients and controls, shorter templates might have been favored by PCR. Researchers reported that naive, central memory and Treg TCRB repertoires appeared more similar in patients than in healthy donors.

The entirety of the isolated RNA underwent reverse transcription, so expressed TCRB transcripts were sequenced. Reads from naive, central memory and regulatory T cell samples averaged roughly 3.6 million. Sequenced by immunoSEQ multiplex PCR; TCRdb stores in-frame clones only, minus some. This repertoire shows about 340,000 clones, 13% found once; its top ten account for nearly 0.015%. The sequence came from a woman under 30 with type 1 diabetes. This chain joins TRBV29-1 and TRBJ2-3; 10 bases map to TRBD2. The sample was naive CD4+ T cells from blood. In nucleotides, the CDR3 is TGCAGCCCCCGACTAGCGGGCGCAGATACGCAGTATTTT. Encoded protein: CSPRLAGADTQYF.